The entry below gives a single T cell receptor beta chain sequence along with its context. Its matching antigen is unknown. This entry belongs to a study of response to subunit inactivated influenza vaccine. TCRdb called the RT-PCR reads again in MiXCR, with one record for every CDR3 protein. Among 540,000 or so distinct CDR3 sequences, 10% to 15% were seen once, and the ten largest hold under 15%. Points from the study as a whole: Each seasonal flu vaccination may recruit only limited new T cells, authors suggested.

The ends lost 3 bases at V and 2 bases at J; junction bases unmatched: 10. This CDR3 has 15 amino acids. Germline CDR1 DFQATT, CDR2 SNEGSKA (reference sequence). The chain recombines TRBV20-1 with TRBJ2-7; 7 bases agree with TRBD1. The material was PBMCs from blood, obtained about 40 days after vaccination. The receptor's source is a man between 45 and 60 years old who received an inactivated influenza vaccine. CDR3 DNA: TGCAGTGCTAGGGGGCCCCGACAGGGACCCTACGAGCAGTACTTC. Protein product: CSARGPRQGPYEQYF.